This T cell receptor (beta chain) comes out of a study of long-term antiretroviral therapy in people with HIV. General study findings and limits: Blood, drawn from about 2004 to 2018, may reflect older ART regimens.

Comments on this clone: What it binds is not known.

Each donor provided at least one pre-ART PBMC sample and at least two post-ART PBMC samples. They ran version v3.0 of the immunoSEQ assay at survey level. Per sample, sequencing targeted about 35,000-55,000 T-cell genomes. Some clones are missing from TCRdb's copy, which holds only in-frame ones; the method was immunoSEQ multiplex PCR. The sample has approximately 30,000 clones, roughly 97% seen once; the top ten hold approximately 1.9%. The CDR3 sequence is 14 residues long. The germline V gene encodes CDR1 MNHEY and CDR2 SVGAGI. The V segment lost 5 bases and the J segment 11 bases; nucleotides outside the gene matches: 13.

The receptor's source is a man aged 30 to 39 with HIV. The sequencing used unsorted PBMCs, collected 7.6 years after starting antiretroviral therapy. The V and J genes are TRBV6-5 and TRBJ1-1, with 8 bases aligning to TRBD1. CDR3 residues: CASSEVWTGPGAFF. CDR3 in DNA: TGTGCCAGCAGTGAGGTCTGGACAGGGCCCGGGGCTTTCTTT.